This TCR beta chain was retrieved from a study of T cells in Graves' hyperthyroidism and ophthalmopathy. Study-level information: Peripheral blood was collected at initial diagnosis, before any treatment. General observations from the study: A model of 13 V-J pairs discriminated ophthalmopathy from stable hyperthyroidism.

Amplification targeted TCR beta CDR3 regions from RNA transcripts. The HTBI set primed first-round TCR CDR3 RT-PCR. MiXCR, run by TCRdb on the multiplex PCR reads, gives a single entry per CDR3 protein. The sample includes 300,000 to 400,000 distinct CDR3 sequences, around a sixth of them seen just once. This clonotype was counted only a few times. What it recognizes is unknown. Aged 18 to 65, the patients had hyperthyroidism that was newly diagnosed and had lasted under 2 months. Looked up from germline, CDR1 is LNHNV and CDR2 is YYDKDF (reference sequence). The V end was cut by 0 bases, the J end by 8 bases, with 10 bases between. The CDR3 length is 14 residues.

The source is a woman aged 45-60 years with Graves' hyperthyroidism. The material sequenced was blood. This chain links TRBV15 with TRBJ1-4, with no clear D. The CDR3 coding sequence is TGTGCCACCAGCAGAGAGGCAACTCGCGAAAAACTGTTTTTT. Translation: CATSREATREKLFF.